This T cell receptor (beta chain) is from a study of beta chain features in type 1 diabetes. Overall study results and limits: Shortening that was moderate but significant affected the TCRB CDR3s of Type 1 diabetes patients in all four CD4+ subsets.

The entirety of the isolated RNA underwent reverse transcription, so expressed TCRB transcripts were sequenced. TCRdb's table, derived via immunoSEQ multiplex PCR, lists solely in-frame clones and lacks some. The data show under 300,000 clones, with roughly 14% seen just once and approximately 0.02% held by the top ten. This CDR3 has 15 residues. On this clone itself: Its antigen is unidentified.

This chain links TRBV1 with TRBJ2-5; TRBD2 reflects the table's D call only, with no check against the DNA. TRBV1 is marked as a pseudogene. The sequenced sample was naive CD4+ T cells from blood. The source is a man aged 25-40 years with type 1 diabetes. The CDR3 is CTSSQKGLAEETQYF. The CDR3 DNA reads as TGCACCAGCAGCCAAAAAGGACTAGCGGAAGAGACCCAGTACTTC.